This T cell receptor (beta chain) was retrieved from a study of cytomegalovirus exposure and HLA in healthy donors. The PCR employed 60 Vbeta primers together with 13 Jbeta primers. Libraries were prepared by immunoSEQ multiplex PCR; TCRdb keeps only in-frame clonotypes and omits some of them. This sample contains under 200,000 clones. With V trimmed by 3 bases and J by 8 bases, 11 bases remained unmatched. In germline, CDR1 is KGHSH, CDR2 LQKENI. The CDR3 contains 16 residues. The sequencing input was PBMCs. This TCR was recovered from a woman under 30 in good health and CMV-seropositive. The chain is built from TRBV18 and TRBJ1-4; 8 bases are a match to TRBD1. CDR3 sequence (DNA): TGTGCCAGCTCACCTATCCCGGACAGGGAAAACGAAAAACTGTTTTTT. The encoded protein is CASSPIPDRENEKLFF.